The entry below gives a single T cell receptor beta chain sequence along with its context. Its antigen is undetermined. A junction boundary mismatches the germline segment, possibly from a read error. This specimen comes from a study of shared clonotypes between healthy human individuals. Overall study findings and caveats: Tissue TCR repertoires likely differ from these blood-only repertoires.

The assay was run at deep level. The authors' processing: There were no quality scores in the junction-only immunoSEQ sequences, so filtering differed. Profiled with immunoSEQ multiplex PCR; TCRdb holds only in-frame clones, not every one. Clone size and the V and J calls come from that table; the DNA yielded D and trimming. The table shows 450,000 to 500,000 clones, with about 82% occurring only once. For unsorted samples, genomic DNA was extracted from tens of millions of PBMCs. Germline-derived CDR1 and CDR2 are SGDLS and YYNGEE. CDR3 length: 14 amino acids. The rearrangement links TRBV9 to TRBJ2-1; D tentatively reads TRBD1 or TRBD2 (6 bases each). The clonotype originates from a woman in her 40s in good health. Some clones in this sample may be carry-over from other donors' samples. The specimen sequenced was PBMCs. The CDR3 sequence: CASSDGGSNNEQFF. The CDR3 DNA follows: TGTGCCAGCAGCGACGGGGGCTCCAACAATGAGCAGTTCTTC.